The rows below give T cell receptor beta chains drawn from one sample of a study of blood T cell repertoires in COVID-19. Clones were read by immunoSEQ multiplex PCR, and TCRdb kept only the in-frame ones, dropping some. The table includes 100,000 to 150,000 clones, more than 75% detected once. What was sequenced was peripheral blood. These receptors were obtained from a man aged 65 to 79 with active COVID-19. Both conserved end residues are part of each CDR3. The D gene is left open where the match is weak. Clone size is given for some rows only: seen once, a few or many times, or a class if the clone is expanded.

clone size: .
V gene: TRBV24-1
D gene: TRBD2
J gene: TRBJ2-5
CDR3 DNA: TGTGCCACCAGTGAAAGCCTAGCGGGCCCAGGGGCCCAGTACTTC
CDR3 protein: CATSESLAGPGAQYF

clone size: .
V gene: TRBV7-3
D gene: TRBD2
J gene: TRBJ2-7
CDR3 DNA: TGTGCCAGCAGCCGGACTAGCGGGAGCTACGAGCAGTACTTC
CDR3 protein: CASSRTSGSYEQYF

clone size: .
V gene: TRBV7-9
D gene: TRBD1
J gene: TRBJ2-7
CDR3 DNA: TGTGCCAGTAGCTTCCGGACAGGGTTTGCCGAGCAGTACTTC
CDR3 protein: CASSFRTGFAEQYF

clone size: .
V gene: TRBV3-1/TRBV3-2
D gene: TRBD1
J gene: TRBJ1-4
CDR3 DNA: TGTGCCAGCAGCCCTAGGGACAGGGCAACTAATGAAAAACTGTTTTTT
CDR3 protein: CASSPRDRATNEKLFF

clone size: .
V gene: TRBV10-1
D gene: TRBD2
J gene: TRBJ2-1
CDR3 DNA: TGCGCCAGCAGTGACCTCTTCTTCGACAGCGGGAGTCCCTACAATGAGCAGTTCTTC
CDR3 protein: CASSDLFFDSGSPYNEQFF

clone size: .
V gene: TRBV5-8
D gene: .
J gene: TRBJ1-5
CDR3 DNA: TGTGCCAGCGTTGGTGGAGTCCTCTATAGCAATCAGCCCCAGCATTTT
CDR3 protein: CASVGGVLYSNQPQHF

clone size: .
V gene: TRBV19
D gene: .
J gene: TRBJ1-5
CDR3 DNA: TGTGCCAGTAGTACCCCATTGCGGGGGGGCAATCAGCCCCAGCATTTT
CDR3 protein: CASSTPLRGGNQPQHF

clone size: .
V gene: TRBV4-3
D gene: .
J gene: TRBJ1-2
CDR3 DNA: TGCGCCAGCAGCCAAGGGAGGCCGACTAACTATGGCTACACCTTC
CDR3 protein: CASSQGRPTNYGYTF

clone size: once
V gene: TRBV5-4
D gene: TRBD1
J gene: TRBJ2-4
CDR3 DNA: TGTGCCAGCAGCTCCCGGGACAGGACTATCGGGGTAGCCAAAAACATTCAGTACTTC
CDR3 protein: CASSSRDRTIGVAKNIQYF

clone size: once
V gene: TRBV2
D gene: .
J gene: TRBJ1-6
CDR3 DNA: TGTGCCAGCAGTGGAGGGGCCTGGAGGGATAATTCACCCCTCCACTTT
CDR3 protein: CASSGGAWRDNSPLHF

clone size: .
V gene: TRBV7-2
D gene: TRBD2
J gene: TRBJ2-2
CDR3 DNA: TGTGCCAGCAGCAGGACTAGCGGGATAACCGGGGAGCTGTTTTTT
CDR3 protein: CASSRTSGITGELFF

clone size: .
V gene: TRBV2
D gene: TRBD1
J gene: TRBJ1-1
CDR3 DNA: TGTGCCAGCAGTACCGTCCCGGGACAGGGGTCGAACACTGAAGCTTTCTTT
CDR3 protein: CASSTVPGQGSNTEAFF

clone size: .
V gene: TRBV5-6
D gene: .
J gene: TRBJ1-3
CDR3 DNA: TGTGCCAGCAGCTTGGCAGGGTCCGCAGGGGACACCATATATTTT
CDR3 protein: CASSLAGSAGDTIYF

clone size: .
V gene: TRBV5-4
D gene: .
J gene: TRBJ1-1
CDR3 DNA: TGTGCCAGCAGCTTGGGCGGTTATAACACTGAAGCTTTCTTT
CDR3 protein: CASSLGGYNTEAFF

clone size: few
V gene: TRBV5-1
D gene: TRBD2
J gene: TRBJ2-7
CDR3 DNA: TGCGCCAGCAGCTCGACTAGCGGGGCCTACGAGCAGTACTTC
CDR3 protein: CASSSTSGAYEQYF

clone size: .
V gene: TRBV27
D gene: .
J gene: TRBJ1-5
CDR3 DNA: TGTGCCAGCAGTTCCGGTCAACCCCATCAGCCCCAGCATTTT
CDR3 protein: CASSSGQPHQPQHF

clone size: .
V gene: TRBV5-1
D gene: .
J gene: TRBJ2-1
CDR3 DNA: TGCGCCAGCAGCGGGGATAGCGGAGTCTACAATGAGCAGTTCTTC
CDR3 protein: CASSGDSGVYNEQFF

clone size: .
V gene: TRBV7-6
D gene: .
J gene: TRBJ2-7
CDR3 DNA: TGTGCCAGCAGCTCCAGGGGACCCTACGAGCAGTACTTC
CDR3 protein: CASSSRGPYEQYF

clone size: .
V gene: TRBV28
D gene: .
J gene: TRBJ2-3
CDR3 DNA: TGTGCCAGCAGGGAGCAGTGGACGCAGTATTTT
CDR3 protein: CASREQWTQYF

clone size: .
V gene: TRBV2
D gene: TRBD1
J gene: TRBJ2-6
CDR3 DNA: TGTGCCAGCAGAGGAGGGACAGGGGGCTTTTCTGGGGCCAACGTCCTGACTTTC
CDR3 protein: CASRGGTGGFSGANVLTF

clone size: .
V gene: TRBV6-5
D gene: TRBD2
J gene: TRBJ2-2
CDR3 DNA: TGTGCCAGCATGGGTAGCGGGTCGAACACCGGGGAGCTGTTTTTT
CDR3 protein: CASMGSGSNTGELFF

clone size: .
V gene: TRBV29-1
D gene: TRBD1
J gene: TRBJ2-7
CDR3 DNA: TGCAGCGTCAGGGGACAGGGGTCGTCTCCCTCCTACGAGCAGTACTTC
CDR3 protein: CSVRGQGSSPSYEQYF